This entry describes one T cell receptor (beta chain). This specimen comes from a study of blood T cell repertoires in COVID-19. About the study: The samples span acute and convalescent COVID-19 from the United States, Italy and Spain. Sources were T cells, B-cell-depleted T cells, or PBMCs; the material itself was cDNA or gDNA.

Per the original data handling: Researchers report that nucleated cell counts were estimated from reference gene primer amplification. Sequencing was performed with immunoSEQ multiplex PCR; in TCRdb, only in-frame clones are kept and a portion is missing. Clone size and the V and J calls come from that table; the DNA yielded D and trimming. The sample records 130,000 or so clones, more than 85% being singletons. From germline, CDR1 is MNHNS and CDR2 SASEGT. There are 15 residues in the CDR3. V lost 6 bases to trimming and J lost 4 bases; unmatched junction nucleotides: 6. The sequencing input was peripheral blood. The rearrangement links TRBV6-1 to TRBJ2-6; TRBD1 agrees at 7 bases. This clonotype originated in a man aged 50-59 years with active or convalescent COVID-19. CDR3 nucleotides: TGTGCCAGCAGATCCAGGGGGTACGGGGCCAACGTCCTGACTTTC. This sequence encodes CASRSRGYGANVLTF.